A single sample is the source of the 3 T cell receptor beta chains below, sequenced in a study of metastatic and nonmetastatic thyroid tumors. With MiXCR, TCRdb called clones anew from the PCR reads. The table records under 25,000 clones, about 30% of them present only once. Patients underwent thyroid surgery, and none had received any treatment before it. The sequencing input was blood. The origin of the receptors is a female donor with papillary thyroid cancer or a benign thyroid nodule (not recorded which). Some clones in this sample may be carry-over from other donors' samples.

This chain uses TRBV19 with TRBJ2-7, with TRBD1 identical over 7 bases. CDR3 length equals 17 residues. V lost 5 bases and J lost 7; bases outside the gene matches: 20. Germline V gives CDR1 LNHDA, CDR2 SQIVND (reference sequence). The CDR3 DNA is TGTGCCAGTAGTGCCAGATGGTCCGGGACAGAGACCCAAGAGCAGTACTTC. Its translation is CASSARWSGTETQEQYF.

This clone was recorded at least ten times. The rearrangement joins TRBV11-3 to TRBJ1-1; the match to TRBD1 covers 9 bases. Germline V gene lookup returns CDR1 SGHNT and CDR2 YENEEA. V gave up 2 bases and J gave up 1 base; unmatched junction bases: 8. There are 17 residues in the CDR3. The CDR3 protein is CASSLKQGAKTNTEAFF. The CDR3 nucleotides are TGTGCCAGCAGCTTAAAACAGGGGGCGAAGACGAACACTGAAGCTTTCTTT.

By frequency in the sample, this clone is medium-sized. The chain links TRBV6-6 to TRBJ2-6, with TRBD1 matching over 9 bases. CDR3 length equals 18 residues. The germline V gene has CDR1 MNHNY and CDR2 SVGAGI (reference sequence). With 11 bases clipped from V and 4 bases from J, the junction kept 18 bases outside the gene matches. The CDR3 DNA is TGTGCCTCGTATACCCCCGGGACAGGGACGGCGGGGGCCAACGTCCTGACTTTC. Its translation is CASYTPGTGTAGANVLTF.